This T cell receptor beta chain was sequenced during a study of cytomegalovirus exposure and HLA in healthy donors. With 10 bases clipped from V and 7 bases from J, the junction kept 12 bases outside the gene matches. The CDR3 length is 13 residues. Germline-derived CDR1 and CDR2 are MNHEY and SVGAGI. The method was immunoSEQ multiplex PCR; TCRdb's version includes in-frame clones alone and lacks a portion of them. Counted here are about 260,000 clones, about nine tenths occurring once; the ten biggest clones make up approximately 3.1%. The donors were in the roughly 110-subject validation cohort; that cohort was separate from the roughly 700-subject first cohort. Broader study findings: Reports showed the classifier diagnosing cytomegalovirus status with high specificity and sensitivity.

Remarks on this clone: What it recognizes is unknown.

This clonotype was obtained from a woman aged 25 to 39 in good health and CMV-seronegative. V and J are TRBV6-5 and TRBJ2-7, with 8 nucleotides matching TRBD1. The material sequenced was PBMCs. The CDR3: CANGGQASWEQYF. CDR3 nucleotide sequence: TGTGCCAACGGGGGACAGGCGTCGTGGGAGCAGTACTTC.